This TCR beta chain was obtained from a study of cytomegalovirus exposure and HLA in healthy donors. General study points: Later analysis found that TCR beta chains associated with HLA were more clonally expanded than other, equally common chains.

The CDR3 runs to 13 residues. Trimming stripped 0 bases from V and 1 base from J, with 3 bases between. Germline V CDR1 and CDR2: MNHEY, SMNVEV (reference sequence). Use of 60 Vbeta and 13 Jbeta primers characterized the PCR. Measured with immunoSEQ multiplex PCR; TCRdb has only the in-frame clones, and not every one. This sample has about 160,000 clones, with more than 60% found just once. Worth noting for this clone: Its antigen remains unknown.

While unrecorded immune exposures were likely, the donors were nominally healthy when sampled. V and J are TRBV27 and TRBJ1-1; D uncertain. The source is a man aged 40-49 years in good health and CMV-seronegative. Sequencing used PBMCs. The CDR3 bases are TGTGCCAGCAGTTTATCGGCGAACACTGAAGCTTTCTTT. It codes for CASSLSANTEAFF.